This section outlines one T cell receptor beta chain sequence together with its context. TCRdb ran MiXCR on the 5' RACE reads and lists one entry per CDR3 protein. The table lists 90,000 to 100,000 distinct CDR3 sequences, approximately 15% of them singletons. This entry belongs to a study of T cells of healthy individuals. The CDR3 has 13 residues. V was pared by 4 bases and J by 2 bases, with 11 bases between. Germline loops: CDR1 DFQATT, CDR2 SNEGSKA (reference sequence). The clonotype comes from a human donor in good health. V usage is TRBV20-1 and J usage is TRBJ1-1; D possibly corresponds to TRBD1 (6 bases). CDR3 sequence reads: CSATGDGNTEAFF. The CDR3 DNA sequence: TGCAGTGCTACAGGGGATGGTAACACTGAAGCTTTCTTT.